Below are 27 T cell receptor beta chains sequenced from a single sample in a study of blood T cell repertoires in COVID-19. Sequencing was performed with immunoSEQ multiplex PCR; in TCRdb, only in-frame clones are kept and a portion is missing. The table shows fewer than 250,000 clones, with about 89% occurring only once. Sequenced input: peripheral blood. The source is a woman aged 55-75 years who had recovered from COVID-19.

This clone was detected once. Other DNA sequences of this sample code for an identical CDR3. The DNA for the CDR3 is TGTGCCAGCAGCTTTAGTACAGATACGCAGTATTTT. It encodes CASSFSTDTQYF. The chain carries TRBV7-2 and TRBJ2-3; D is undetermined. V was pared by 3 bases and J by 3 bases, with 4 bases between. This CDR3 comprises 12 residues. Per the germline V gene, CDR1 is SGHTA and CDR2 is FQGNSA. The entire variable domain, with the rest obtained from reference TRBV7-2 and TRBJ2-3, is as follows: GAGVSQSPSNKVTEKGKDVELRCDPISGHTALYWYRQSLGQGLEFLIYFQGNSAPDKSGLPSDRFSAERTGGSVSTLTIQRTQQEDSAVYLCASSFSTDTQYFGPGTRLTVL.

The chain carries TRBV6-1 and TRBJ2-5; a possible D gene is TRBD2 (7 bases). Trimming took 3 bases from V and 5 from J, leaving 13 bases between them. Germline V gene lookup returns CDR1 MNHNS and CDR2 SASEGT. This CDR3 comprises 14 residues. The CDR3: CASSEGGARETQYF. The CDR3 DNA sequence: TGTGCCAGCAGTGAGGGGGGGGCCAGGGAGACCCAGTACTTC.

This clone turned up a few times. The CDR3 region is CASSFWGDQPQHF. In DNA form, the CDR3 reads TGTGCCAGCAGTTTTTGGGGCGATCAGCCCCAGCATTTT. This sequence joins TRBV6-2 or TRBV6-3 and TRBJ1-5, with D possibly matching TRBD1 (5 bases). The CDR3 is made up of 13 amino acids. Germline V lookup: CDR1 MNHEY, CDR2 SVGEGT. Trimming pared 4 bases from V and 5 bases from J, leaving 9 bases between.

The rearrangement joins TRBV24-1 to TRBJ2-3, with D maybe TRBD1 (6 bases). This CDR3 is 16 amino acids long. The V end was cut by 4 bases, the J end by 0 bases, with 13 bases between. Germline loops: CDR1 KGHDR, CDR2 SFDVKD. The CDR3 nucleotides are TGTGCCACCAGTGACCGGACAGCGACAAGCACAGATACGCAGTATTTT. Its protein is CATSDRTATSTDTQYF.

The chain couples TRBV7-8 to TRBJ1-1; D possibly corresponds to TRBD1 (5 bases). V lost 7 bases and J lost 7, with 28 bases in between. The CDR3 sequence is 17 residues long. Germline V CDR1 and CDR2: SGHVS, FQNEAQ. CDR3 region: CASILQAARAAGDEAFF. CDR3 DNA: TGTGCCAGCATCCTTCAGGCCGCCCGAGCTGCGGGGGATGAAGCTTTCTTT. The full variable domain, in which reference TRBV7-8 and TRBJ1-1 provide the parts outside the CDR3, is GAGVSQSPRYKVAKRGQDVALRCDPISGHVSLFWYQQALGQGPEFLTYFQNEAQLDKSGLPSDRFFAERPEGSVSTLKIQRTQQEDSAVYLCASILQAARAAGDEAFFGQGTRLTVV.

CDR3 DNA: TGTGCCAGCAGCTGGAGCGGGGGGAACCAGTACTTC. It codes for CASSWSGGNQYF. The chain has TRBV7-2 and TRBJ2-5, with 9 bases matching TRBD2. Unmatched junction bases numbered 4, after V lost 4 bases and J lost 10 bases. CDR1 SGHTA and CDR2 FQGNSA come from the germline V gene. The CDR3 spans 12 residues.

The rearrangement joins TRBV19 to TRBJ2-7, with 8 positions matching TRBD1. V dropped 4 bases and J dropped 1; count of bases not matched to a gene: 12. The CDR3 sequence is 17 residues long. Germline V gives CDR1 LNHDA, CDR2 SQIVND (reference sequence). The CDR3 here is CASSRNPRTGISYEQYF. DNA of the CDR3: TGTGCCAGTAGTAGAAACCCACGGACAGGGATATCCTACGAGCAGTACTTC.

This sequence joins TRBV18 and TRBJ1-6; unclear D gene. CDR3 length: 16 residues. From germline, CDR1 is KGHSH and CDR2 LQKENI. The V end lost 1 base, the J end lost 5 bases, and 12 bases lay between the germline ends. CDR3 loop: CASSPRVGSHNSPLHF. Written as DNA, the CDR3 is TGTGCCAGCTCACCACGAGTGGGCAGCCATAATTCACCCCTCCACTTT.

The chain recombines TRBV5-1 with TRBJ2-2, with D hard to call. This CDR3 spans 16 amino acids. The ends were cut back, 4 bases at V and 2 bases at J, with 15 bases in the middle. The germline V gene encodes CDR1 SGHRS and CDR2 YFSETQ. CDR3: CASSDKTTFNTGELFF. CDR3 nucleotides: TGCGCCAGCAGCGATAAGACGACTTTCAACACCGGGGAGCTGTTTTTT.

The J gene is TRBJ1-3, the V gene TRBV3-1 (or the pseudogene TRBV3-2); D is uncertain. V was cut by 3 bases and J by 7 bases, with 4 bases left in between. This CDR3 is 11 amino acids long. Germline V gene data show CDR1 as LGHDT and CDR2 as YNNKEL (reference sequence). The CDR3 DNA reads TGTGCCAGCAGCCACGTCAACACCATATATTTT. It yields the protein CASSHVNTIYF.

This chain connects TRBV28 to TRBJ2-1, with 8 bases fitting TRBD2. J gave up 0 bases and V 7 bases, and 5 bases lay outside the gene matches. Per the germline V gene, CDR1 is MDHEN and CDR2 is SYDVKM. This CDR3 spans 15 amino acids. CDR3 coding DNA: TGTGCCAGCACCCGCGGGGGGCCCTCCTACAATGAGCAGTTCTTC. Amino acids: CASTRGGPSYNEQFF.

V is TRBV6-2 or TRBV6-3 and J is TRBJ2-7; 10 bases agree with TRBD2. Trimming cost V 2 bases and J 3 bases; bases outside gene matches: 10. Germline V gene data show CDR1 as MNHEY and CDR2 as SVGEGT. The CDR3 totals 17 residues. The CDR3 spells CASSYTTPSGGLYEQYF. CDR3 nucleotide sequence: TGTGCCAGCAGTTACACAACCCCTAGCGGGGGCCTCTACGAGCAGTACTTC.

This clone appeared a single time. The chain couples TRBV6-5 to TRBJ2-7; 10 bases line up with TRBD1. The germline gives CDR1 MNHEY, CDR2 SVGAGI. This CDR3 is built from 15 residues. Unmatched junction bases numbered 11, after V lost 6 bases and J lost 6 bases. DNA for the CDR3: TGTGCCAGCAGACTCGACAGGGGGCTGTTCAGCGAGCAGTACTTC. Translating gives CASRLDRGLFSEQYF.

About this clone: This CDR3 is also generated by other DNA sequences in the sample. This rearrangement joins TRBV9 to TRBJ1-4; 9 bases fit TRBD1. The germline V gene encodes CDR1 SGDLS and CDR2 YYNGEE. This CDR3 has 14 amino acids. V lost 2 bases and J lost 7; bases outside the gene matches: 3. The CDR3 sequence is CASSVDRGGEKLFF. CDR3 nucleotides: TGTGCCAGCAGCGTGGACAGGGGAGGTGAAAAACTGTTTTTT.

The V gene is TRBV29-1, the J gene TRBJ1-2; no reliable D call. The CDR3 is 12 residues long. In germline, CDR1 is SQVTM, CDR2 ANQGSEA. The germline V and J ends were trimmed by 7 bases and 4 bases, with 13 bases remaining between them. CDR3 amino acids: CSALAGFYGYTF. In nucleotides, the CDR3 is TGCAGCGCCTTGGCCGGGTTCTATGGCTACACCTTC.

The rearrangement uses TRBV29-1 and TRBJ2-7, with TRBD1 matching 12 bases. CDR1 is SQVTM, CDR2 ANQGSEA, per germline. J gave up 4 bases and V 5 bases, and 3 bases lay outside the gene matches. The CDR3 has 13 amino acids. The CDR3 spells CSVTGQGAYEQYF. CDR3 bases: TGCAGCGTTACGGGACAGGGGGCTTACGAGCAGTACTTC.

This clone has only a few counts. This chain links TRBV28 with TRBJ1-5, with 8 bases that match TRBD1. The ends lost 8 bases at V and 0 bases at J; junction bases unmatched: 6. CDR3 length: 15 residues. Germline CDR1 is MDHEN and CDR2 is SYDVKM. The chain's CDR3 is CASGTTGDSNQPQHF. The CDR3 coding sequence is TGTGCCAGCGGCACGACAGGGGATAGCAATCAGCCCCAGCATTTT.

The chain combines TRBV9 with TRBJ2-2, with D perhaps matching TRBD2 (6 bases). CDR3 length: 16 residues. V was clipped by 4 bases and J by 4 bases, with 17 bases between them. Germline V CDR1 and CDR2: SGDLS, YYNGEE. Here the CDR3 DNA reads TGTGCCAGCAGCCCCCTAATGGAGGGCTCCACCGGGGAGCTGTTTTTT. It codes for CASSPLMEGSTGELFF. The variable domain in full, completed from reference TRBV9 and TRBJ2-2, reads DSGVTQTPKHLITATGQRVTLRCSPRSGDLSVYWYQQSLDQGLQFLIQYYNGEERAKGNILERFSAQQFPDLHSELNLSSLELGDSALYFCASSPLMEGSTGELFFGEGSRLTVL.

The chain uses TRBV5-1 and TRBJ2-7; perhaps TRBD1 as D (5 bases). The CDR3 covers 15 residues. CDR1 and CDR2 (germline): SGHRS, YFSETQ. V was trimmed by 3 bases and J by 1 base, leaving 14 bases between them. The CDR3 loop reads CASSSTGGRSYEQYF. The CDR3 DNA reads TGCGCCAGCAGCTCCACAGGCGGCCGTTCCTACGAGCAGTACTTC.

V gene TRBV5-1 combines with J gene TRBJ1-1; D may be TRBD1 (5 bases). The ends were cut back, 6 bases at V and 4 bases at J, with 22 bases in the middle. The germline CDR1 and CDR2 sequences are SGHRS and YFSETQ. The CDR3 spans 16 residues. The CDR3 loop is CASNNPRPVGGTEAFF. The CDR3 bases are TGCGCCAGCAACAACCCGAGACCTGTGGGGGGCACTGAAGCTTTCTTT.

The chain couples TRBV27 to TRBJ2-7; 7 nucleotides agree with TRBD1. Germline V gives CDR1 MNHEY, CDR2 SMNVEV (reference sequence). Losses at the gene ends were 4 bases for V and 4 bases for J; bases not matched to a gene: 4. This CDR3 comprises 13 residues. The CDR3 is CASSSGGGYEQYF. The CDR3 nucleotides are TGTGCCAGCAGTTCAGGGGGTGGATACGAGCAGTACTTC.

The chain employs TRBV5-1 and TRBJ2-7; D uncertain. The CDR3 sequence is 14 residues long. V lost 4 bases and J lost 2, with 13 bases in between. Germline CDR1 and CDR2: SGHRS and YFSETQ. This CDR3 reads CASSPSGYTYEQYF. DNA for the CDR3: TGCGCCAGCAGCCCGTCAGGCTACACCTACGAGCAGTACTTC.

This chain uses TRBV11-2 with TRBJ1-3, with D hard to call. This CDR3 spans 14 amino acids. Germline V gene lookup returns CDR1 SGHAT and CDR2 FQNNGV. The V end lost 8 bases, the J end lost 1 base, and 12 bases lay between the germline ends. DNA of the CDR3: TGTGCCAGCGAGGTCTTACTATCTGGAAACACCATATATTTT. It codes for CASEVLLSGNTIYF.

The gene calls are TRBV10-3 and TRBJ2-2; TRBD2 matches at 8 bases. The CDR3 is 14 residues long. The trim removed 6 bases at V and 4 bases at J, leaving 4 bases unmatched. Germline assignment: CDR1 ENHRY and CDR2 SYGVKD. The CDR3, as DNA: TGTGCCATCAGGGGCCGGGGGGGCACCGGGGAGCTGTTTTTT. This translates into CAIRGRGGTGELFF.

The genes are TRBV24-1 and TRBJ1-2; 10 bases agree with TRBD1. Trimming cost V 5 bases and J 1 base; bases outside gene matches: 6. The CDR3 is made up of 16 amino acids. Per the germline V gene, CDR1 is KGHDR and CDR2 is SFDVKD. In nucleotides, the CDR3 is TGTGCCACCAGTGGAGGTCGGGACAGGGGTAACTATGGCTACACCTTC. Protein: CATSGGRDRGNYGYTF.

This chain uses TRBV5-4 with TRBJ2-1, with 7 bases matching TRBD2. The CDR3 spans 14 residues. Germline V gives CDR1 SGHNT, CDR2 YYREEE (reference sequence). Losses at the gene ends were 3 bases for V and 8 bases for J; bases not matched to a gene: 8. CDR3 DNA: TGTGCCAGCAGCTCGCAGGTGACTAGCCATGAGCAGTTCTTC. It codes for CASSSQVTSHEQFF.

This clone has just one count. The V call is TRBV18, the J call TRBJ2-5; D unresolved. V was cut by 3 bases and J by 2 bases, with 7 bases left in between. CDR1 and CDR2 (germline): KGHSH, LQKENI. This CDR3 is 13 amino acids long. The CDR3: CASSPAAQETQYF. Written as DNA, the CDR3 is TGTGCCAGCTCACCTGCGGCACAAGAGACCCAGTACTTC.